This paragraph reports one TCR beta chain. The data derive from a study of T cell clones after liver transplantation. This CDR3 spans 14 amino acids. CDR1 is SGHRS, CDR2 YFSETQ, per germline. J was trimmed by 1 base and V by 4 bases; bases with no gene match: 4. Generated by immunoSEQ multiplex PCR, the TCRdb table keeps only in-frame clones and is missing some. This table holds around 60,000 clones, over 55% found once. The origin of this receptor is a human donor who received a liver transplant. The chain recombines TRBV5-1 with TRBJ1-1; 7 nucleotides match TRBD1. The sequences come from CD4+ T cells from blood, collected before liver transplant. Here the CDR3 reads CASSGGQQNTEAFF. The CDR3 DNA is TGCGCCAGCAGCGGGGGACAGCAGAACACTGAAGCTTTCTTT.